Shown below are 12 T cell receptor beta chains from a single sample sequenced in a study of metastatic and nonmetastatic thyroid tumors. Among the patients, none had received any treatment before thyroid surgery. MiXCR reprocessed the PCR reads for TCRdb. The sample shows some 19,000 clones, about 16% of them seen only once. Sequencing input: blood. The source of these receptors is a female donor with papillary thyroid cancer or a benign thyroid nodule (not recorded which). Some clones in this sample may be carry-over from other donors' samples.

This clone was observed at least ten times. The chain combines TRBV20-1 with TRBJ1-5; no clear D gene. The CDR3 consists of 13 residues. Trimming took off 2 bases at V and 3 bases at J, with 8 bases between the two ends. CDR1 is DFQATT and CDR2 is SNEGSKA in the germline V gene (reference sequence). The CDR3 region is CSARRQANQPQHF. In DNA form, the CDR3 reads TGCAGTGCTAGACGCCAAGCCAATCAGCCCCAGCATTTT.

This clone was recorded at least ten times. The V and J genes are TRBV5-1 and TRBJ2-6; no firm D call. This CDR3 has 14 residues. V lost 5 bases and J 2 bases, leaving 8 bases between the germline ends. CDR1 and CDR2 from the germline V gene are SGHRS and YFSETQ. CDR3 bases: TGCGCCAGCAGTAGAGAGGCTGGGGCCAACGTCCTGACTTTC. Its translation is CASSREAGANVLTF. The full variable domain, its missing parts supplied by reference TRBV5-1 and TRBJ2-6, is KAGVTQTPRYLIKTRGQQVTLSCSPISGHRSVSWYQQTPGQGLQFLFEYFSETQRNKGNFPGRFSGRQFSNSRSEMNVSTLELGDSALYLCASSREAGANVLTFGAGSRLTVL.

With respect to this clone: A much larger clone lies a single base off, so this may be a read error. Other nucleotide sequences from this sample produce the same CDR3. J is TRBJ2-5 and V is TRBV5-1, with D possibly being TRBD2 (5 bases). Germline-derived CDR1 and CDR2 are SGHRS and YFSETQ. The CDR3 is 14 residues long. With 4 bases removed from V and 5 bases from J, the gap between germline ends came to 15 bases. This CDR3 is CASSPRGPGETQYF. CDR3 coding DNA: TGCGCCAGCAGCCCGCGCGGGCCCGGGGAGACCCAGTACTTC.

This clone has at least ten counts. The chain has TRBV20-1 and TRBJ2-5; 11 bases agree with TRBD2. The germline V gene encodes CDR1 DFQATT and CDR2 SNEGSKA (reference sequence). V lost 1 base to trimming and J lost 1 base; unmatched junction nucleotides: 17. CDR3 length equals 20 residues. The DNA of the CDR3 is TGCAGTGCTAGAGGGGGCTCAGTCATTCATAGCGGGAGGGTCCAAGAGACCCAGTACTTC. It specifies CSARGGSVIHSGRVQETQYF.

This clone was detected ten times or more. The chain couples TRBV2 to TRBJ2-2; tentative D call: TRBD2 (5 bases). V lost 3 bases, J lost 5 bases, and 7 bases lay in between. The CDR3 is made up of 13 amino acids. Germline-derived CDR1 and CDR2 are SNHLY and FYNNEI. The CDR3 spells CASSDEGTGELFF. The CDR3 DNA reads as TGTGCCAGCAGTGATGAGGGAACCGGGGAGCTGTTTTTT.

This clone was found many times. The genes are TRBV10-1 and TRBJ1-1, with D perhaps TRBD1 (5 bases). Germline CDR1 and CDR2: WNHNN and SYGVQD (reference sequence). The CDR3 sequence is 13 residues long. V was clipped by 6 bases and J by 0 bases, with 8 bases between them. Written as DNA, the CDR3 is TGCGCCAGCAGCAGGGACCTGAACACTGAAGCTTTCTTT. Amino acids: CASSRDLNTEAFF.

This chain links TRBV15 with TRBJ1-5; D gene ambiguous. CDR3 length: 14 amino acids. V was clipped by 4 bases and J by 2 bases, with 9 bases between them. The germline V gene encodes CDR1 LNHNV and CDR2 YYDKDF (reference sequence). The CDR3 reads CATSTNTGNQPQHF. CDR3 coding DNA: TGTGCCACCAGCACAAACACTGGCAATCAGCCCCAGCATTTT.

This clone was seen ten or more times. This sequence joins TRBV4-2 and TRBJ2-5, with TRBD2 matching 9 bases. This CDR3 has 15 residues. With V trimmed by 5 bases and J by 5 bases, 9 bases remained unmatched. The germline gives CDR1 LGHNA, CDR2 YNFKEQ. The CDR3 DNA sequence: TGTGCCAGCAGCTCCACTCGGACTAGCGTCGAGACCCAGTACTTC. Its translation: CASSSTRTSVETQYF.

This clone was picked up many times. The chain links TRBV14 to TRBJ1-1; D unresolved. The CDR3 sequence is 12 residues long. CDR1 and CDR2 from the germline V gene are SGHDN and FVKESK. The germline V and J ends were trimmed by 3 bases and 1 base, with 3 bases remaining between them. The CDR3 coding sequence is TGTGCCAGCAGCCATTGGAACACTGAAGCTTTCTTT. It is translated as CASSHWNTEAFF. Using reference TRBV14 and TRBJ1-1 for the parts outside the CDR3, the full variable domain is EAGVTQFPSHSVIEKGQTVTLRCDPISGHDNLYWYRRVMGKEIKFLLHFVKESKQDESGMPNNRFLAERTGGTYSTLKVQPAELEDSGVYFCASSHWNTEAFFGQGTRLTVV.

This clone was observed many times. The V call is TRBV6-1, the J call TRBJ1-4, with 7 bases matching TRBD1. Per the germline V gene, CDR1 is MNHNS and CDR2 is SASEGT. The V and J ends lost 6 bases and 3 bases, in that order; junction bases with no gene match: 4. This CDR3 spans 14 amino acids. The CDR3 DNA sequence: TGTGCCAGCAGGGGAGACAGGGCTAATGAAAAACTGTTTTTT. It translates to CASRGDRANEKLFF.

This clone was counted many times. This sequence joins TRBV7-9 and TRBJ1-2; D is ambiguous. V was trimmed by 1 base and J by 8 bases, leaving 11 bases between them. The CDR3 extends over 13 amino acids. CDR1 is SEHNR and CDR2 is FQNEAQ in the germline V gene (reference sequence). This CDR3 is CASSLEQISGYTF. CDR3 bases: TGTGCCAGCAGCTTAGAACAGATATCCGGCTACACCTTC.

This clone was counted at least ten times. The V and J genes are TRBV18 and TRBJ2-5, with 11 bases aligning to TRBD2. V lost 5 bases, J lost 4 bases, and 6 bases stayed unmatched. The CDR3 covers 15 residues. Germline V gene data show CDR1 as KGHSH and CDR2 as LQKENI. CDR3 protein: CASSALAGVGETQYF. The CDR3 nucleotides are TGTGCCAGCTCAGCACTAGCGGGAGTGGGAGAGACCCAGTACTTC.